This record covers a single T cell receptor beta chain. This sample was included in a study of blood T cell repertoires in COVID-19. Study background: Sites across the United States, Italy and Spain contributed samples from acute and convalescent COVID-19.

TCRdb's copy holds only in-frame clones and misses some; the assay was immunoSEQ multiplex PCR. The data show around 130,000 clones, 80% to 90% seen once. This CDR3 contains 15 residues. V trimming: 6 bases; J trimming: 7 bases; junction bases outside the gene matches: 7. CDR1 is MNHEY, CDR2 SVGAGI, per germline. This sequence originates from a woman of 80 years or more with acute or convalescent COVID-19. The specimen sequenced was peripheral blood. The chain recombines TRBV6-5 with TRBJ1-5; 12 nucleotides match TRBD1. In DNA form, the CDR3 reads TGTGCCAGCAGCCGGGACAGGGGGCTAGAACAGCCCCAGCATTTT. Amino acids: CASSRDRGLEQPQHF.